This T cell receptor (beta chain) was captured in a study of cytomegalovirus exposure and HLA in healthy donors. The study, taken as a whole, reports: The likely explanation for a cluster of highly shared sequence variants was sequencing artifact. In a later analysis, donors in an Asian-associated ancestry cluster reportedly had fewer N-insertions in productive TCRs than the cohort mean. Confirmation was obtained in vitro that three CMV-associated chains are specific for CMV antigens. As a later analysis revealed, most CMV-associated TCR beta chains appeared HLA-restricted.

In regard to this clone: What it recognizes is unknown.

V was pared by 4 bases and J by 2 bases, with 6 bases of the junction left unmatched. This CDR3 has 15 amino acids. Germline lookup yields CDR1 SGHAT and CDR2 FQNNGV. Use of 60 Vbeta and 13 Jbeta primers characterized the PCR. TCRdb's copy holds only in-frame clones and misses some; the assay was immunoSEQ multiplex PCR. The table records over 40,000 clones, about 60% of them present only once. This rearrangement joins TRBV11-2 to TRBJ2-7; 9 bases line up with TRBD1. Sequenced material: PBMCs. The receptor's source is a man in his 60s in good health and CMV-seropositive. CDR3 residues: CASSSYRGLAYEQYF. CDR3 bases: TGTGCCAGCAGCTCCTACAGGGGGCTAGCCTACGAGCAGTACTTC.